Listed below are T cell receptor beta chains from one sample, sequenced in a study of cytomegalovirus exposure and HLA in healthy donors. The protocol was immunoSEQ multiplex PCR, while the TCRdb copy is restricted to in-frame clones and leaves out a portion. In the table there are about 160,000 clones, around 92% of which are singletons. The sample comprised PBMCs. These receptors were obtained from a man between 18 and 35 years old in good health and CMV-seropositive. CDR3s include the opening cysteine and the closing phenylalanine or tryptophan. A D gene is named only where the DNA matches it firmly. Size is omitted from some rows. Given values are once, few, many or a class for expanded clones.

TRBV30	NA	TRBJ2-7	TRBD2	TGTGCCTGGAGTGTTCCCCTAGCGGGTATAACCTACGAGCAGTACTTC	CAWSVPLAGITYEQYF
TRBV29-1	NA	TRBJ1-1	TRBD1	TGCAGCGTTGAAAAACTCGGACAGGGGAATACTGAAGCTTTCTTT	CSVEKLGQGNTEAFF
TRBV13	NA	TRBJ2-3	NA	TGTGCCAGCACCCGCCGGGGAACAGATACGCAGTATTTT	CASTRRGTDTQYF
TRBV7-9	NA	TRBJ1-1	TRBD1	TGTGCCAGCAGCTTAGGGTTGACAGGGGCTCGAATTGGAACTGAAGCTTTCTTT	CASSLGLTGARIGTEAFF
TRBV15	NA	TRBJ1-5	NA	TGTGCCACCAGTAACAGGGTCAATCAGCCCCAGCATTTT	CATSNRVNQPQHF
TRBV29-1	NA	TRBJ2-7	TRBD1	TGCAGCGTTGAAGTTACGGGACAGGGGAGGGACGAGCAGTACTTC	CSVEVTGQGRDEQYF
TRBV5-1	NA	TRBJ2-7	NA	TGCGCCAGCAGCTTGAACAGTCCCTCCTACGAGCAGTACTTC	CASSLNSPSYEQYF
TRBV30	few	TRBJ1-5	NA	TGTGCCTGGAGTCGTGAGCAGGCTCGGAAGCCCCAGCATTTT	CAWSREQARKPQHF
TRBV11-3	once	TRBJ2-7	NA	TGTGCCAGCAGCTCCACTAGTGGGGAGCAGTACTTC	CASSSTSGEQYF
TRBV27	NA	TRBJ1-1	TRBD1	TGTGCCAGCAGTTGGACAGGGATGAACACTGAAGCTTTCTTT	CASSWTGMNTEAFF
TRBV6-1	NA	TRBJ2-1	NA	TGTGCCAGCAGTGTACGGCAGGGGAATGAGCAGTTCTTC	CASSVRQGNEQFF
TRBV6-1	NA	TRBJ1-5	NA	TGTGCCAGCAGGCGCTATAGCAATCAGCCCCAGCATTTT	CASRRYSNQPQHF
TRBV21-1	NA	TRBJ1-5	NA	TGTGCCAGCAGCAATGGTCGCACAGGGCGGAACCATTATAGCAATCAGCCCCAGCATTTT	CASSNGRTGRNHYSNQPQHF
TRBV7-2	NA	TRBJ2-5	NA	TGTGCCAGCAGCTCAGGGGTGGAGACCCAGTACTTC	CASSSGVETQYF
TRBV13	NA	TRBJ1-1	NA	TGTGCCAGCAGCTTGCAAGCTTGGAACACTGAAGCTTTCTTT	CASSLQAWNTEAFF
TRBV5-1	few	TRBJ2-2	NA	TGCGCCAGCAGCTTGATGGATTGGAGAGCCGGGGAGCTGTTTTTT	CASSLMDWRAGELFF
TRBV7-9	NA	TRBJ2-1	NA	TGTGCCAGCAGCTCTCTGGGGCATTACAATGAGCAGTTCTTC	CASSSLGHYNEQFF
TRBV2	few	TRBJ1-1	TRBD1	TGTGCCAGCATTCTACAGGGGGCAGGGAACACTGAAGCTTTCTTT	CASILQGAGNTEAFF
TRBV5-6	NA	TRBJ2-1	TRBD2	TGTGCCAGCAGTTTTGTGGGACTAGCTGGCAATGAGCAGTTCTTC	CASSFVGLAGNEQFF
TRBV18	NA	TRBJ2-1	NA	TGTGCCAGCTCACTCGGCGGGCTAGGACCCAATGAGCAGTTCTTC	CASSLGGLGPNEQFF
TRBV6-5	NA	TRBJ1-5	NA	TGTGCCAGCAGTTTCAGGGGTTCCGATCAGCCCCAGCATTTT	CASSFRGSDQPQHF
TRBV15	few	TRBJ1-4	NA	TGTGCCACCAGCAGAGTTGCAGCAACTAATGAAAAACTGTTTTTT	CATSRVAATNEKLFF
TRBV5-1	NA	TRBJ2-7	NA	TGCGCCAGCAGCTTGGGTCTAGAGAAGCAAAACGAGCAGTACTTC	CASSLGLEKQNEQYF
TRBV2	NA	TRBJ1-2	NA	TGTGCCAGCAGTGAAGCGAAGGGGCTGAAAGCTAACTATGGCTACACCTTC	CASSEAKGLKANYGYTF
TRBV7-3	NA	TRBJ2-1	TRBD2	TGTGCCAGCAGCTTAATCGGGGGGGACTCGGAGTTCTTC	CASSLIGGDSEFF
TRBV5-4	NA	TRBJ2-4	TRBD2	TGTGCCAGCAGCTTGTGGATTAGCGGGAGGCGGAACATTCAGTACTTC	CASSLWISGRRNIQYF
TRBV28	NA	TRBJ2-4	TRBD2	TGTGCCAGCAGTTCATACCATCTAGCGGGAGTAGCCAAAAACATTCAGTACTTC	CASSSYHLAGVAKNIQYF
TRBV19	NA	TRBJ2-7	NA	TGTGCCAGTAGTATCCAGGGTGCAGACGAGCAGTACTTC	CASSIQGADEQYF
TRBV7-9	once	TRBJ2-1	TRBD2	TGTGCCAGCAGCCTATTCGGCGGGAGCTCCTACAATGAGCAGTTCTTC	CASSLFGGSSYNEQFF
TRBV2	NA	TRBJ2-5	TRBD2	TGTGCCAGCAGTGAACCCCCTAGCGGGGGAAAGTACTTC	CASSEPPSGGKYF
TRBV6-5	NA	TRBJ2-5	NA	TGTGCCAGCACCACCGTTTCGGGACACCCAGAGACCCAGTACTTC	CASTTVSGHPETQYF
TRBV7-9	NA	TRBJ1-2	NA	TGTGCCAGCAGCTTAGCTTCAGGGGAACGAGCTAACTATGGCTACACCTTC	CASSLASGERANYGYTF
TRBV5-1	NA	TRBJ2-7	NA	TGCGCCAGCAGCTTGGACAGAACCTACGAGCAGTACTTC	CASSLDRTYEQYF
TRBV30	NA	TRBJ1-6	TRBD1	TGTGCCTGGAATCCCAGGGGGGATTATAATTCACCCCTCCACTTT	CAWNPRGDYNSPLHF
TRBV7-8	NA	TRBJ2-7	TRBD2	TGTGCCAGCAGCTTAGAGGCTAGCGGGTTGGGGGTGCAGTACTTC	CASSLEASGLGVQYF
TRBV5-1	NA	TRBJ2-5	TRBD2	TGCGCCAGCAGCTTGGCTCTAGCGGGAGTGGTAGAGACCCAGTACTTC	CASSLALAGVVETQYF
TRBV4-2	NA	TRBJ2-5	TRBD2	TGTGCCAGCAGCCAAGATCGTCTAGCGGGAGGTGAGACCCAGTACTTC	CASSQDRLAGGETQYF
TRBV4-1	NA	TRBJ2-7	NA	TGCGCCAGCAGCCAAGCCCCAGGGGCGTCCTACGAGCAGTACTTC	CASSQAPGASYEQYF
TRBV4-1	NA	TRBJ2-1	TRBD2	TGCGCCAGCAGCCAACGGCCTCGACGCGCGGGAGTTCTCAATGAGCAGTTCTTC	CASSQRPRRAGVLNEQFF
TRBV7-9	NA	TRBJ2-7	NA	TGTGCCAGCAGCTTGGCGGAACGGCTCTCCTACGAGCAGTACTTC	CASSLAERLSYEQYF
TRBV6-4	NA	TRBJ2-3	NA	TGTGCCAGCAGGGCCCAGGGAACTAGCACAGATACGCAGTATTTT	CASRAQGTSTDTQYF
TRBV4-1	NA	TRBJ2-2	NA	TGCGCCAGCAGCCCTTGGACAACAACGAACACCGGGGAGCTGTTTTTT	CASSPWTTTNTGELFF